This T cell receptor (beta chain) originates from a study of long-term antiretroviral therapy in people with HIV. Inclusion required at least two post-ART and at least one pre-ART PBMC samples. There are 15 residues in the CDR3. The trim removed 2 bases at V and 5 bases at J, leaving 7 bases unmatched. Germline V gene data show CDR1 as GTSNPN and CDR2 as SVGIG (reference sequence). Running of the v3.0 immunoSEQ assay took place at survey level. Per-sample targets for sequencing were roughly 40,000-55,000 T-cell genomes. Produced via immunoSEQ multiplex PCR; TCRdb's table is partial and in-frame only. The data show around 9,500 clones, with 65% to 85% seen just once and around 13% held by the top ten.

The V and J genes are TRBV30 and TRBJ1-5; 9 bases align to TRBD1. The sequence was collected from a man aged 30 to 39 with HIV. The sample was unsorted PBMCs, taken 0.4 years before starting antiretroviral therapy. The DNA of the CDR3 is TGTGCCTGGAGTATTGGCGGGACAGGGTATCAGCCCCAGCATTTT. Translated, it gives CAWSIGGTGYQPQHF.